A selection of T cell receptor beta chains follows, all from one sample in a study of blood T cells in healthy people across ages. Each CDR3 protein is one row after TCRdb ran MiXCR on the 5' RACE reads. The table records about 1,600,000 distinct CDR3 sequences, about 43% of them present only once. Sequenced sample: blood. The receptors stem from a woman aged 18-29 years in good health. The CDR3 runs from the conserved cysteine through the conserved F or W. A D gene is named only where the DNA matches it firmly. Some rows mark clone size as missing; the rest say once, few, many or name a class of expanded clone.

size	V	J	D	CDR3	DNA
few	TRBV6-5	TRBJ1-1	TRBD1	CASSPGATGTEAFF	TGTGCCAGCAGTCCAGGGGCGACAGGGACTGAAGCTTTCTTT
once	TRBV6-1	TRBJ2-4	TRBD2	CASSDPGLAAYERYF	TGTGCCAGCAGTGACCCCGGACTAGCGGCCTACGAGCGGTACTTC
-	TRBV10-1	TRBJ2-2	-	CASSEQEFRELFF	TGCGCCAGCAGTGAACAGGAATTTCGGGAGCTGTTTTTT
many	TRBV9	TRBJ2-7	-	CASSVGGGGYEQYF	TGTGCCAGCAGCGTAGGAGGGGGAGGTTACGAGCAGTACTTC
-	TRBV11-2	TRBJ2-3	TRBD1	CASSYSTGTFTDTQYF	TGTGCCAGCAGCTATTCGACAGGGACCTTCACAGATACGCAGTATTTT
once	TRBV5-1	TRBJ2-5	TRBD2	CASSLIAGAQGTQYF	TGCGCCAGCAGCTTGATAGCGGGGGCCCAAGGGACCCAGTACTTC
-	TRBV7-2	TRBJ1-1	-	CASSFLGVNTEAFF	TGTGCCAGCAGCTTTCTCGGGGTAAACACTGAAGCTTTCTTT
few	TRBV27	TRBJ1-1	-	CASSLSSGMNTEAFF	TGTGCCAGCAGTTTATCATCAGGGATGAACACTGAAGCTTTCTTT
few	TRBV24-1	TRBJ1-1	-	CATSDLRGDEAFF	TGTGCCACCAGTGATTTGCGGGGCGACGAAGCTTTCTTT
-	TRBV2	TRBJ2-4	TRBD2	CASGSSGRNIQYF	TGTGCCAGCGGATCTAGCGGCAGGAACATTCAGTACTTC
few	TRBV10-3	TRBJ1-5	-	CAIAGMDQPQHF	TGTGCCATCGCCGGGATGGATCAGCCCCAGCATTTT
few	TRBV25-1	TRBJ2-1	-	CASSDRTDNEQFF	TGTGCCAGCAGTGATAGGACGGACAATGAGCAGTTCTTC
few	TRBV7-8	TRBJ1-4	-	CASSSQGGGEKLFF	TGTGCCAGCAGCTCCCAGGGAGGGGGGGAAAAACTGTTTTTT
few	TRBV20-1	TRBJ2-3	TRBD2	CSANHAGGDLSQYF	TGCAGTGCTAATCACGCGGGGGGGGACCTCTCGCAGTATTTT
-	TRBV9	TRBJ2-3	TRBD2	CASSPPAGTSGGVDTQYF	TGTGCCAGCAGCCCTCCGGCCGGGACTAGCGGGGGGGTAGATACGCAGTATTTT
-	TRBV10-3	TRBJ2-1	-	CAIMSGSDEQFF	TGTGCCATCATGTCCGGGAGCGATGAGCAGTTCTTC
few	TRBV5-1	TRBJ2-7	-	CASSLVAQGSYEQYF	TGCGCCAGCAGCTTGGTAGCCCAGGGCTCCTACGAGCAGTACTTC
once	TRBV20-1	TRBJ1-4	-	CSARQGRDEKLFF	TGCAGTGCTAGACAGGGGAGGGATGAAAAACTGTTTTTT
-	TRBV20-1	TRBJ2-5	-	CSAITGTPYGQYF	TGCAGTGCTATTACCGGGACACCCTACGGGCAGTACTTC
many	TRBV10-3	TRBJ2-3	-	CAISEWGPDTQYF	TGTGCCATCAGTGAGTGGGGCCCAGATACGCAGTATTTT
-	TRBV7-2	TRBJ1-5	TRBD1	CASSLVGQGSNQPQHF	TGTGCCAGCAGCTTAGTGGGACAGGGAAGCAATCAGCCCCAGCATTTT
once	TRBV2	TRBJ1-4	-	CASSEPGVEKLFF	TGTGCCAGCAGTGAGCCAGGGGTTGAAAAACTGTTTTTT
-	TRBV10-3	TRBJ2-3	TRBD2	CAISRGLAGGPGTDTQYF	TGTGCCATCAGCCGCGGCCTAGCGGGGGGGCCCGGCACAGATACGCAGTATTTT
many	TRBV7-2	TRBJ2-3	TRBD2	CASRFLAGGPDTQYF	TGTGCCAGCAGGTTCCTAGCGGGAGGGCCAGATACGCAGTATTTT
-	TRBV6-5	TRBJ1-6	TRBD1	CASSYSAWQGDSPLHF	TGTGCCAGCAGTTACTCGGCCTGGCAGGGGGATTCACCCCTCCACTTT
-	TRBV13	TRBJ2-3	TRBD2	CASSPATSGGPRTDTQYF	TGTGCCAGCAGCCCCGCGACTAGCGGGGGGCCGCGCACAGATACGCAGTATTTT
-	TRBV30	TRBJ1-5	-	CAWSYRDRVDQPQHF	TGTGCCTGGAGTTACCGGGACCGAGTCGATCAGCCCCAGCATTTT
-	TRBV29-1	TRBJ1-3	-	CSGQDRSRNTIYF	TGCAGCGGTCAAGACAGGTCACGAAACACCATATATTTT
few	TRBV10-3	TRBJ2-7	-	CAISDRAVDRPYEQYF	TGTGCCATCAGTGATCGGGCGGTCGACCGGCCCTACGAGCAGTACTTC
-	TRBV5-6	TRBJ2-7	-	CASALGHEQYF	TGTGCCAGCGCGTTAGGGCACGAGCAGTACTTC
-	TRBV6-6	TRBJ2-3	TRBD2	CASRLLAGGGPDTQYF	TGTGCCAGCAGACTTTTAGCGGGAGGGGGCCCAGATACGCAGTATTTT
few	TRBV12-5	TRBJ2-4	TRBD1	CASGLDRDRGNIQYF	TGTGCTAGTGGTTTGGACCGGGACAGGGGAAACATTCAGTACTTC
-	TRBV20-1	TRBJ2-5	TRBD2	CSAIGRGGMETQYF	TGCAGTGCTATAGGGCGGGGGGGCATGGAGACCCAGTACTTC
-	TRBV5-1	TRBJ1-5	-	CASSLEAGPGPQHF	TGCGCCAGCAGCTTGGAGGCAGGGCCAGGGCCCCAGCATTTT
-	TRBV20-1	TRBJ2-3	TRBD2	CSAYSPGLAVTDTQYF	TGCAGTGCTTACTCCCCGGGACTAGCGGTTACAGATACGCAGTATTTT
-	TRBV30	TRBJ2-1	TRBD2	CAWAIAGGPMDEQFF	TGTGCCTGGGCCATAGCGGGGGGGCCCATGGATGAGCAGTTCTTC
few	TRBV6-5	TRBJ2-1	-	CASVPAGGHNEQFF	TGTGCCAGCGTTCCGGCGGGCGGACACAATGAGCAGTTCTTC
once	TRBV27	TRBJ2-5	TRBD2	CASSLSPSTTSGVLPQYF	TGTGCCAGCAGTTTGAGTCCCTCCACTACTAGCGGGGTATTACCCCAGTACTTC
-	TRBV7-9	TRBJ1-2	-	CASSPGGTFYGYTF	TGTGCCAGCAGTCCCGGGGGGACTTTCTATGGCTACACCTTC
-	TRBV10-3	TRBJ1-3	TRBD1	CAISRDRDFSGNTIYF	TGTGCCATCAGCCGGGACAGAGATTTCTCTGGAAACACCATATATTTT
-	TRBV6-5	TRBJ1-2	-	CASSPSTGGYTF	TGTGCCAGCAGTCCCTCGACGGGGGGCTACACCTTC
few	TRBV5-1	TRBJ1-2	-	CASSLAPRSDYGYTF	TGCGCCAGCAGCTTGGCTCCCCGTTCGGACTATGGCTACACCTTC
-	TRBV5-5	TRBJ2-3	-	CASSLDGRTVNTQYF	TGTGCCAGCAGCTTGGACGGGCGCACGGTAAATACGCAGTATTTT